The present TCR beta chain was sequenced within a study of T cell changes during pregnancy in multiple sclerosis (dated by TCRdb to between 2018 and 2021). Some background on the complete study: In women with multiple sclerosis, the researchers looked at how the T cell repertoire shifted as pregnancy progressed.

Inclusive of the bounding cysteine and phenylalanine, the CDR3 is 15 residues long. Only CDR3 DNA is held: 45 bases, read in frame from base 1. Ends trimmed: V by 6 bases, J by 2 bases; bases unmatched to a gene: 8. In the germline V gene, CDR1 corresponds to MGHDK and CDR2 to SYGVNS. With respect to this clone: Its antigen target is currently unknown. No qualities accompany the bases; no much larger clone lies one base away.

The library was generated by the immunoSEQ multiplex PCR assay. The table comes from immuneACCESS by way of TCRdb, which keeps in-frame sequences with V and J called. Part of the clones is missing from these tables; in studies checked, under half for an unresolved V gene and the rest for unknown reasons. Across this sample there are about 40,000 clones, with 85% to 95% seen only once. The top ten clonotypes cover over 0.75% of the sample. This chain joins TRBV25-1 to TRBJ2-3; 7 central nucleotides agree with TRBD2. This sequence originates from a female donor with multiple sclerosis, enrolled in a pregnancy study. Specimen: CD4+ T cells from peripheral blood mononuclear cells, collected before pregnancy. The nucleotide sequence is TGTGCCAGCAGCCGAGGCGGGAGCTACACAGATACGCAGTATTTT. Its translation is CASSRGGSYTDTQYF.